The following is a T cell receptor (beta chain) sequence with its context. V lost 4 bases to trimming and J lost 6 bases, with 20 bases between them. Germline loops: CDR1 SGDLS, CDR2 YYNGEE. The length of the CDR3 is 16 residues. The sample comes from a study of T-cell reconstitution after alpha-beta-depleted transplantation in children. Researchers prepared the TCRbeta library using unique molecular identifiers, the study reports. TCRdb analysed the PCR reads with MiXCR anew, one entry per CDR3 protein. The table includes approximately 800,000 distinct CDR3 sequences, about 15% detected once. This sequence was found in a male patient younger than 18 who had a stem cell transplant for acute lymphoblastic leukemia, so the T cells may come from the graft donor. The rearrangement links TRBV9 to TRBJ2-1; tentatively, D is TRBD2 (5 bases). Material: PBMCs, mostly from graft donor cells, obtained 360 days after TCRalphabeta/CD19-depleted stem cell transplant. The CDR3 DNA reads TGTGCCAGCAGCCCCCAAGGGCTAGCTGTTAGCAATGAGCAGTTCTTC. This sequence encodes CASSPQGLAVSNEQFF. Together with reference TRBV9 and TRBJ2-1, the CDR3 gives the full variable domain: DSGVTQTPKHLITATGQRVTLRCSPRSGDLSVYWYQQSLDQGLQFLIQYYNGEERAKGNILERFSAQQFPDLHSELNLSSLELGDSALYFCASSPQGLAVSNEQFFGPGTRLTVL.